This T cell receptor (beta chain) was sequenced in a study of tumor-infiltrating lymphocytes in primary liver carcinoma. In the study overall: Sample counts of productive TCRbeta reads spanned roughly 3.65 to 8 million; these counts were similar across tissue types.

A word on this clonotype: Its cognate antigen is unknown.

Study findings and constraints: There were only about 7.5-24% of top clones found in all five tumor regions.

Using a constant-region primer together with ProtoScript II reverse transcriptase, TCR beta cDNA was made from roughly 520 ng of total RNA. Libraries for TCR beta were built through three nested multiplex PCR rounds, which together made up a slightly modified ARM-PCR procedure. TRBV1-TRBV30 forward and Cbeta reverse primers drove the first two approximately 10-cycle rounds. TCRdb ran MiXCR on the multiplex PCR reads and lists one entry per CDR3 protein. The data hold approximately 190,000 distinct CDR3 sequences, with around 85% observed a single time. The ends were cut back, 6 bases at V and 5 bases at J, with 13 bases in the middle. The CDR3 has 13 amino acids. CDR1 is SGHAT, CDR2 FQNNGV, per germline. Co-extraction yielded RNA and DNA from around 20-30 mg of unsorted bulk tissue.

The receptor comes from a man in his forties with primary liver carcinoma and hepatitis B virus infection. The gene calls are TRBV11-2 and TRBJ1-1, with D hard to call. The material sequenced was tumor tissue from primary liver carcinoma. The CDR3 sequence: CASSFHGETEAFF. CDR3 nucleotides: TGTGCCAGCAGTTTTCATGGTGAGACTGAAGCTTTCTTT.